This note documents a single T cell receptor (beta chain) sequence. The target antigen is unknown. This entry is derived from a study of shared clonotypes between healthy human individuals. Produced via immunoSEQ multiplex PCR; TCRdb's table is partial and in-frame only. The data hold roughly 2,500,000 clones, with roughly 93% observed a single time. CD4+ cells yielded CD45RA+ naive and CD45RA-negative memory subsets. Regarding the study as a whole: The four-donor shared clonotypes exceeded non-shared clonotypes in generation probability, with non-shared ones scoring lower. What rarefaction showed was incomplete sorted-subset sequencing despite large depth.

Trimming removed 4 bases from V and 3 bases from J, with 12 bases in between. The CDR3 is made up of 14 amino acids. In germline, CDR1 is SGDLS, CDR2 YYNGEE. The origin of this receptor is a man aged 18 to 29 in good health. Some clones in this sample may be carry-over from other donors' samples. Sequenced: naive CD4+ T cells from PBMCs. Subset meaning: CD45RA+ positively selected. V is TRBV9 and J is TRBJ2-3; D is unclear. The CDR3 coding sequence is TGTGCCAGCAGCCTTAGAACAGAAACAGATACGCAGTATTTT. Amino acids: CASSLRTETDTQYF.